This T cell receptor beta chain was identified in a study of CD4+ T cells in melanoma. Study-wide results and limits: A reported correlation linked neoantigen-specific CD4+ T cells to CD8+, macrophage and B cell function. In melanoma, neoantigen-specific CD4+ T cells reportedly differed in differentiation state.

Profiling relied on immunoSEQ multiplex PCR, and the TCRdb table lists in-frame clones only, not all of them. This table holds about 21,000 clones, approximately 80% found once. With respect to this clone: Its antigen is not identified.

Sample: cells from a culture (not recorded whether cultured in vitro). The sequence came from a human donor with melanoma.

Here the CDR3 DNA reads TGTGCCAGCAGCCGACAGGGAAAGAACACTGAAGCTTTCTTT. It encodes CASSRQGKNTEAFF. This chain connects TRBV6-6 to TRBJ1-1; 7 bases line up with TRBD1. V trimming: 6 bases; J trimming: 1 base; junction bases outside the gene matches: 5. This CDR3 contains 14 residues. Germline lookup yields CDR1 MNHNY and CDR2 SVGAGI (reference sequence).